This T cell receptor beta chain was retrieved from a study of blood T cells in healthy people across ages. Germline V gene data show CDR1 as SGHRS and CDR2 as YFSETQ. CDR3 length: 15 residues. The ends lost 4 bases at V and 7 bases at J; junction bases unmatched: 9. For the second PCR, which ran for about 6 to 11 cycles, a sample-barcoded 5' primer and a J-beta primer mix were used. TCRdb recomputed calls from the 5' RACE reads with MiXCR, one row per CDR3 protein. The sample has approximately 1,000,000 distinct CDR3 sequences; around two fifths are singletons. A few counts support this clonotype. This TCR derives from a man aged 18 to 35 in good health. The chain recombines TRBV5-1 with TRBJ2-2, with 8 bases matching TRBD2. Specimen: blood. CDR3 loop: CASSPVSGGDGELFF. The CDR3 DNA reads as TGCGCCAGCAGCCCCGTATCCGGGGGGGACGGGGAGCTGTTTTTT.